This T cell receptor (beta chain) was profiled in a study of blood T cells in healthy people across ages. The CDR3 extends over 14 amino acids. V lost 5 bases and J lost 5, with 12 bases in between. CDR1 is SEHNR and CDR2 is FQNEAQ in the germline V gene (reference sequence). With a J-beta primer mix and a sample-barcoded 5' primer, a second PCR ran about 7 to 12 cycles. TCRdb re-called the 5' RACE reads through MiXCR, storing one row per CDR3 protein. This sample yields over 500,000 distinct CDR3 sequences, of which about 27% are seen a single time; 3% to 4.5% belongs to the top ten. The same sample was also studied in work on T cells of mothers and their children.

The J gene is TRBJ1-4, the V gene TRBV7-9; D unresolved. The TCR sequence derives from a boy between 2 and 15 years old in good health. The sequenced material came from blood. The DNA of the CDR3 is TGTGCCAGCAGCGAGGTCATTACGAATGAAAAACTGTTTTTT. It yields the protein CASSEVITNEKLFF.